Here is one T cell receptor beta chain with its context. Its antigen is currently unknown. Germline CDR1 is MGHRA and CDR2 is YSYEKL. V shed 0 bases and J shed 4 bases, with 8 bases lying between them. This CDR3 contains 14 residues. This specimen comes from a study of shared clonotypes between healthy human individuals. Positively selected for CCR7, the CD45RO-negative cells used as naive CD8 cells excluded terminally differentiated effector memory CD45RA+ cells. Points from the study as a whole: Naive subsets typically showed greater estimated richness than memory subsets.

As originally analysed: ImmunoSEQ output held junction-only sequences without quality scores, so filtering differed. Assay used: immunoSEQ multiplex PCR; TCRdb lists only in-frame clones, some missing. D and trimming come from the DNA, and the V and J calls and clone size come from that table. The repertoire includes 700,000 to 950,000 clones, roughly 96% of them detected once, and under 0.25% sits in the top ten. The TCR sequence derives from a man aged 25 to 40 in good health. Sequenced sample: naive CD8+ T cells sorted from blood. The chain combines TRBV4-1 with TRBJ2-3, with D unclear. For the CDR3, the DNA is TGCGCCAGCAGCCAAGATGTCACCCCAGATACGCAGTATTTT. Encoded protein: CASSQDVTPDTQYF.